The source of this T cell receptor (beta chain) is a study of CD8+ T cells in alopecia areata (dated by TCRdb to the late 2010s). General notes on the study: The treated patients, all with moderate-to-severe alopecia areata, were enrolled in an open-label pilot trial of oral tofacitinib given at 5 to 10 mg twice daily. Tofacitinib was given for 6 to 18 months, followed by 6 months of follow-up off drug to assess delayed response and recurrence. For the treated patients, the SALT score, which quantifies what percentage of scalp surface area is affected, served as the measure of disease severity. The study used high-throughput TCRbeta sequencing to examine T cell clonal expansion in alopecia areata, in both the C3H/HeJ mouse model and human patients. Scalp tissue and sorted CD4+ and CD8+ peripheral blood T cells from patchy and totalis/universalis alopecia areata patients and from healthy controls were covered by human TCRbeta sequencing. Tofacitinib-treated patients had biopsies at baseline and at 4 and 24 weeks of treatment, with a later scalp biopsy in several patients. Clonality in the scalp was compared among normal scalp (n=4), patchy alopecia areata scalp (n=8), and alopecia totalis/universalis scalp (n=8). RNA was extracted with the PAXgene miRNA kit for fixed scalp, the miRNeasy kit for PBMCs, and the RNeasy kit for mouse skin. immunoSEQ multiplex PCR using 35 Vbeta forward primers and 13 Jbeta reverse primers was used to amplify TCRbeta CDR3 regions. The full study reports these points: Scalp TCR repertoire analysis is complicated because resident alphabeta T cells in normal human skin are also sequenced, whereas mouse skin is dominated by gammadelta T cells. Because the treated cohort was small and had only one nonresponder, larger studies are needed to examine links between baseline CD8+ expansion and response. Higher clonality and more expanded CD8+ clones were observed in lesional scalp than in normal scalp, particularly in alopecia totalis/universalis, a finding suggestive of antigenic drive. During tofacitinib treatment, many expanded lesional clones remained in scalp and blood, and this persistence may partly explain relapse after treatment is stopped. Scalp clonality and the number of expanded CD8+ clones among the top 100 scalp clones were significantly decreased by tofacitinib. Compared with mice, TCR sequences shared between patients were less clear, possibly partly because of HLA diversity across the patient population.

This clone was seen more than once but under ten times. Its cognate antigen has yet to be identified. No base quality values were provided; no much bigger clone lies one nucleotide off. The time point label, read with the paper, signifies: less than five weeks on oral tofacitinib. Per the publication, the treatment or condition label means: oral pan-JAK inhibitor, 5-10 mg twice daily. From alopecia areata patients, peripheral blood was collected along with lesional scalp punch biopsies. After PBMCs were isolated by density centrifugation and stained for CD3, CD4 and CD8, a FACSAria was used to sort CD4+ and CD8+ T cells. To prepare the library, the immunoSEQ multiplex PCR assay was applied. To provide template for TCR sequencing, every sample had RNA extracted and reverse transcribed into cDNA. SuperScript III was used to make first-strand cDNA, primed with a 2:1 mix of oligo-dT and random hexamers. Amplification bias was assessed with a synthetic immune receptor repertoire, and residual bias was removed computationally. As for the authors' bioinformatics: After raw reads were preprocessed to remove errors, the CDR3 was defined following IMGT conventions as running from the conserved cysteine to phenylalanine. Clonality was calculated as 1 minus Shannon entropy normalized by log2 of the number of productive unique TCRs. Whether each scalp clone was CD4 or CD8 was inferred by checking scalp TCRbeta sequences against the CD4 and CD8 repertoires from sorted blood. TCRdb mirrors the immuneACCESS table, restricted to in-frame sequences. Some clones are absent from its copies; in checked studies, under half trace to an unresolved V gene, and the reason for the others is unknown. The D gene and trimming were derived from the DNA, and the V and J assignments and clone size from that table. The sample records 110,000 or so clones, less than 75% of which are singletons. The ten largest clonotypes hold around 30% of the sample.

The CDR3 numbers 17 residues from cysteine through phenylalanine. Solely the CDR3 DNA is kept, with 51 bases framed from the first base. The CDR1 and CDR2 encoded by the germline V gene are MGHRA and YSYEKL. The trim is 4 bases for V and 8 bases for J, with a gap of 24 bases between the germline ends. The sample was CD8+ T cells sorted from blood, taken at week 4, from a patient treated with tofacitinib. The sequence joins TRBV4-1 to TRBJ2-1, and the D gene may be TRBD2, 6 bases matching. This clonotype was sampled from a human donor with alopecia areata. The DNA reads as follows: TGCGCCAGCAGCCCCCCTGTCGGGAGCCTCTCGGGCGATGAGCAGTTCTTC. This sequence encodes CASSPPVGSLSGDEQFF.